These T cell receptor beta chains were read from a single sample in a study of blood T cell repertoires in COVID-19. Libraries were prepared by immunoSEQ multiplex PCR; TCRdb keeps only in-frame clonotypes and omits some of them. Among some 71,000 clones, about nine tenths were seen once, and the ten largest hold roughly 2%. Sequenced: peripheral blood. The receptors shown here come from a man aged 25-45 years with acute or convalescent COVID-19. The CDR3 runs from the conserved cysteine through the conserved F or W. D genes are given only for firm matches. Rows give clone size only sometimes, using once, few, many, or a class for an expanded clone.

v_gene	d_gene	j_gene	abundance	CDR3aa	CDR3nt
TRBV30	NA	TRBJ1-5	NA	CAWRRAGGNQPQHF	TGTGCCTGGAGGAGGGCTGGGGGCAATCAGCCCCAGCATTTT
TRBV7-2	NA	TRBJ1-3	NA	CASSEVSGNTIYF	TGTGCCAGCAGTGAGGTCTCTGGAAACACCATATATTTT
TRBV6-6	TRBD1	TRBJ1-1	NA	CASSYTGQGNTEAFF	TGTGCCAGCAGTTACACAGGACAGGGGAACACTGAAGCTTTCTTT
TRBV5-1	NA	TRBJ2-3	NA	CASSLVATSTTDTQYF	TGCGCCAGCAGCTTGGTTGCTACTAGTACTACAGATACGCAGTATTTT
TRBV2	TRBD2	TRBJ2-7	NA	CASTPGTSGSWGEYEQYF	TGTGCCAGCACCCCCGGGACTAGCGGGTCATGGGGGGAGTACGAGCAGTACTTC
TRBV19	TRBD1	TRBJ1-1	NA	CASSARQGIADTEAFF	TGTGCCAGTAGTGCAAGACAGGGGATCGCAGACACTGAAGCTTTCTTT
TRBV10-3	TRBD1	TRBJ1-1	NA	CATGTGLTEAFF	TGTGCCACGGGGACAGGGTTGACTGAAGCTTTCTTT
TRBV5-1	TRBD1	TRBJ1-2	NA	CASSSITGGYGYTF	TGCGCCAGCAGCTCCATAACAGGGGGCTATGGCTACACCTTC
TRBV25-1	NA	TRBJ1-1	NA	CASSDPRGGDTEAFF	TGTGCCAGCAGTGACCCAAGGGGGGGGGACACTGAAGCTTTCTTT
TRBV4-1	NA	TRBJ1-4	NA	CASSQEGVMTGRATTNEKLFF	TGCGCCAGCAGCCAAGAAGGTGTTATGACGGGCAGGGCCACAACTAATGAAAAACTGTTTTTT
TRBV9	NA	TRBJ1-6	NA	CASSVGSGTSSPLHF	TGTGCCAGCAGCGTAGGGTCAGGGACAAGTTCACCCCTCCACTTT
TRBV7-9	NA	TRBJ1-4	once	CASSLIRGPNEKLFF	TGTGCCAGCAGCTTAATCAGGGGTCCTAATGAAAAACTGTTTTTT
TRBV3-1/TRBV3-2	NA	TRBJ1-2	once	CASSQDISGGYTF	TGTGCCAGCAGCCAAGATATTTCGGGGGGCTACACCTTC
TRBV2	TRBD2	TRBJ2-7	NA	CASSVTSGSNYEQYF	TGTGCCAGCAGTGTCACTAGCGGGTCCAACTACGAGCAGTACTTC
TRBV7-8	NA	TRBJ1-2	NA	CASSSTGDGYTF	TGTGCCAGCAGCTCTACGGGGGATGGCTACACCTTC
TRBV3-1/TRBV3-2	NA	TRBJ2-5	NA	CASSQLLASLQYF	TGTGCCAGCAGCCAATTGCTAGCGAGTCTACAGTACTTC
TRBV27	NA	TRBJ2-1	NA	CASSFEWRSSGDNEQFF	TGTGCCAGCAGTTTTGAGTGGCGGAGCAGTGGAGACAATGAGCAGTTCTTC
TRBV7-9	TRBD2	TRBJ2-1	NA	CASSPRSGGDNEQFF	TGTGCCAGCAGCCCGAGGAGCGGGGGGGACAATGAGCAGTTCTTC
TRBV9	NA	TRBJ2-7	once	CASSVGTVGYEQYF	TGTGCCAGCAGCGTAGGAACAGTGGGCTACGAGCAGTACTTC
TRBV20-1	NA	TRBJ1-5	NA	CSASSGWGNQPQHF	TGCAGTGCTAGTTCAGGGTGGGGTAATCAGCCCCAGCATTTT
TRBV9	NA	TRBJ2-2	once	CASSPRRESNTGELFF	TGTGCCAGCAGCCCGCGCAGGGAATCGAACACCGGGGAGCTGTTTTTT
TRBV5-6	NA	TRBJ1-2	NA	CASSLKGWLSYGYTF	TGTGCCAGCAGCTTAAAGGGGTGGTTAAGCTATGGCTACACCTTC
TRBV7-8	TRBD1	TRBJ2-1	few	CASSSYRGRGLWDEQFF	TGTGCCAGCAGCTCCTACAGAGGCAGGGGGTTATGGGATGAGCAGTTCTTC
TRBV5-1	NA	TRBJ2-5	NA	CASSPGGHGQETQYF	TGCGCCAGCAGTCCTGGAGGCCACGGACAAGAGACCCAGTACTTC
TRBV3-1/TRBV3-2	NA	TRBJ2-2	NA	CASSWLDTGELFF	TGTGCCAGCAGCTGGCTGGACACCGGGGAGCTGTTTTTT
TRBV29-1	NA	TRBJ2-3	NA	CSVGLAALSTDTQYF	TGCAGCGTTGGATTAGCGGCTCTTAGCACAGATACGCAGTATTTT
TRBV14	TRBD1	TRBJ1-1	NA	CASSRTGGARTEAFF	TGTGCCAGCAGCAGGACAGGGGGCGCGCGGACTGAAGCTTTCTTT
TRBV7-9	TRBD1	TRBJ2-1	NA	CASSLLAGGGEQFF	TGTGCCAGCAGCTTATTGGCAGGGGGTGGTGAGCAGTTCTTC
TRBV6-6	TRBD1	TRBJ1-1	once	CASNVDRAYTEAFF	TGTGCCAGCAACGTGGACAGGGCCTACACTGAAGCTTTCTTT
TRBV27	TRBD1	TRBJ2-1	NA	CASRPGGPSYNEQFF	TGTGCCAGCAGGCCAGGGGGCCCCTCCTACAATGAGCAGTTCTTC
TRBV4-1	NA	TRBJ2-5	NA	CASSQEGIGGETQYF	TGCGCCAGCAGCCAAGAGGGGATCGGAGGAGAGACCCAGTACTTC
TRBV2	TRBD1	TRBJ2-5	once	CASTEGTGSTETQYF	TGTGCCAGCACTGAAGGGACAGGGAGCACAGAGACCCAGTACTTC
TRBV2	TRBD1	TRBJ1-1	NA	CASSVDRGPNTEAFF	TGTGCCAGCAGTGTTGACAGGGGGCCGAACACTGAAGCTTTCTTT
TRBV29-1	NA	TRBJ1-1	NA	CSVEGIDRIEAFF	TGCAGCGTTGAGGGGATCGACAGAATTGAAGCTTTCTTT
TRBV2	NA	TRBJ1-6	once	CASSEARVNSPLHF	TGTGCCAGCAGTGAGGCCAGGGTGAATTCACCCCTCCACTTT
TRBV12-3/TRBV12-4	NA	TRBJ2-3	NA	CASSYTAADTQYF	TGTGCCAGCAGCTACACCGCGGCAGATACGCAGTATTTT
TRBV9	TRBD2	TRBJ2-2	NA	CASSVEGGSSAGELFF	TGTGCCAGCAGCGTAGAGGGCGGGAGCTCGGCCGGGGAGCTGTTTTTT
TRBV5-6	TRBD2	TRBJ2-5	NA	CASSFAGGQETQYF	TGTGCCAGCAGCTTTGCGGGGGGCCAAGAGACCCAGTACTTC
TRBV28	NA	TRBJ1-1	NA	CASSLAHTEAFF	TGTGCCAGCAGTTTGGCACACACTGAAGCTTTCTTT
TRBV19	TRBD1	TRBJ1-2	NA	CASRIGQGNYGYTF	TGTGCCAGTAGGATTGGACAGGGGAACTATGGCTACACCTTC
TRBV5-1	NA	TRBJ1-4	NA	CASSQGRRDEKLFF	TGCGCCAGCAGCCAAGGACGGCGGGATGAAAAACTGTTTTTT
TRBV20-1	NA	TRBJ1-6	once	CSASRGGPHGSPLHF	TGCAGTGCTAGTAGGGGGGGGCCCCATGGTTCACCCCTCCACTTT
TRBV5-4	TRBD1	TRBJ1-6	NA	CASSSQTGQLNSPLHF	TGTGCCAGCAGCTCGCAAACGGGACAGCTTAATTCACCCCTCCACTTT
TRBV6-1	NA	TRBJ1-1	NA	CASSESGGYTEAFF	TGTGCCAGCAGTGAATCCGGGGGGTACACTGAAGCTTTCTTT
TRBV2	NA	TRBJ1-2	NA	CASSEGVLQDGYTF	TGTGCCAGCAGTGAAGGAGTCCTCCAAGATGGCTACACCTTC
TRBV6-5	TRBD1	TRBJ1-1	once	CASRGTAVEAFF	TGTGCCAGCAGGGGGACAGCCGTTGAAGCTTTCTTT
TRBV10-3	TRBD1	TRBJ1-2	NA	CAISGLGTDYGYTF	TGTGCCATCAGCGGCCTCGGGACAGATTATGGCTACACCTTC
TRBV7-2	NA	TRBJ1-1	NA	CASSFQGTMNTEAFF	TGTGCCAGCAGTTTCCAGGGCACGATGAACACTGAAGCTTTCTTT
TRBV29-1	TRBD2	TRBJ2-1	once	CSAVGTSGIRSYNEQFF	TGCAGCGCGGTGGGGACTAGCGGGATCCGCTCCTACAATGAGCAGTTCTTC
TRBV3-1/TRBV3-2	NA	TRBJ2-7	NA	CASSQARASYEQYF	TGTGCCAGCAGCCAAGCGAGGGCTTCCTACGAGCAGTACTTC
TRBV19	TRBD1	TRBJ1-2	once	CASTHRDRTLATF	TGTGCCAGTACCCACCGGGACAGGACTTTGGCCACCTTC
TRBV7-8	NA	TRBJ2-3	NA	CASSLYGLSTDTQYF	TGTGCCAGCAGCTTATACGGACTTAGCACAGATACGCAGTATTTT
TRBV7-9	TRBD1	TRBJ1-6	NA	CATDRDRLSPLHF	TGTGCCACCGACCGGGACAGGCTTTCACCCCTCCACTTT